These 22 T cell receptor beta chains share one sample of origin, sequenced in a study of T cell repertoires in cytomegalovirus infection. TCRdb analysed the reads with MiXCR anew, one entry per CDR3 protein. The sample consists of 65,000 to 90,000 distinct CDR3 sequences, 3.5% to 4% of them appearing once. The specimen was PBMCs. The receptors were sampled from a human donor in good health (CMV status not recorded). Some clones in this sample may be carry-over from other donors' samples.

At least ten counts were recorded for this clonotype. V gene TRBV7-2 combines with J gene TRBJ2-6, with D possibly matching TRBD2 (6 bases). The CDR3 is 16 residues long. Germline CDR1 reads SGHTA; CDR2 reads FQGNSA. Trimming shortened V by 6 bases and J by 0 bases, and 12 bases separated the two germline ends. For the CDR3, the DNA is TGTGCCAGCAGACTGGGACTGTCCTCTGGGGCCAACGTCCTGACTTTC. Translated: CASRLGLSSGANVLTF.

This clonotype is medium-sized by share. V usage is TRBV7-6 and J usage is TRBJ2-1; D may be TRBD1 (6 bases). Trimming pared 4 bases from V and 0 bases from J, leaving 10 bases between. CDR1 and CDR2 from the germline V gene are SGHVS and FNYEAQ. This CDR3 comprises 15 residues. DNA for the CDR3: TGTGCCAGCAGCTCCGGACAGAACTCCTACAATGAGCAGTTCTTC. The encoded protein is CASSSGQNSYNEQFF.

This clonotype was recorded at least ten times. The chain uses TRBV7-8 and TRBJ1-1; D not certain. The CDR3 has 14 residues. Trimming stripped 2 bases from V and 0 bases from J, with 7 bases between. Germline CDR1 SGHVS, CDR2 FQNEAQ. The CDR3 coding sequence is TGTGCCAGCAGCTTAATAGCCATGAACACTGAAGCTTTCTTT. It encodes CASSLIAMNTEAFF. The full variable domain, with the rest looked up from reference TRBV7-8 and TRBJ1-1, is GAGVSQSPRYKVAKRGQDVALRCDPISGHVSLFWYQQALGQGPEFLTYFQNEAQLDKSGLPSDRFFAERPEGSVSTLKIQRTQQEDSAVYLCASSLIAMNTEAFFGQGTRLTVV.

This clonotype came up many times. The chain recombines TRBV7-2 with TRBJ1-2, with D tentatively TRBD1 (5 bases). V lost 0 bases and J 6 bases, leaving 14 bases between the germline ends. Germline V gene sequence: CDR1 SGHTA, CDR2 FQGNSA. There are 15 residues in the CDR3. The CDR3 spells CASSLARTGRNGYTF. CDR3 DNA sequence: TGTGCCAGCAGCTTAGCGCGTACGGGGCGTAATGGCTACACCTTC.

Ten or more counts support this clonotype. The rearrangement links TRBV7-2 to TRBJ1-1; TRBD1 aligns across 9 bases. Germline V gene sequence: CDR1 SGHTA, CDR2 FQGNSA. This CDR3 has 16 residues. Unmatched junction bases numbered 8, after V lost 3 bases and J lost 3 bases. CDR3 bases: TGTGCCAGCAGCTTGGGGACAGGGTTAAGGGACACTGAAGCTTTCTTT. This encodes CASSLGTGLRDTEAFF.

This clonotype was seen repeatedly, ten times or more. The chain recombines TRBV7-3 with TRBJ2-7; TRBD1 matches 7 bases. J gave up 7 bases and V 3 bases, and 6 bases lay outside the gene matches. This CDR3 contains 13 residues. Germline V gene sequence: CDR1 SGHTA, CDR2 FQGTGA. This CDR3 is CASSFAAGGEQYF. DNA for the CDR3: TGTGCCAGCAGCTTTGCCGCAGGGGGAGAGCAGTACTTC.

This clonotype was observed many times. V usage is TRBV20-1 and J usage is TRBJ2-3; D possibly corresponds to TRBD2 (6 bases). Between the trimmed V and J ends, which lost 6 bases and 8 bases, there was a span of 24 bases. CDR1 is DFQATT, CDR2 SNEGSKA, per germline (reference sequence). CDR3 size: 15 residues. This CDR3 is CSATLAGKRLVTQYF. DNA for the CDR3: TGCAGTGCCACACTAGCCGGGAAACGTTTGGTTACGCAGTATTTT.

At least ten counts were recorded for this clonotype. J is TRBJ2-7 and V is TRBV6-2 or TRBV6-3; TRBD2 matches 12 bases. With V trimmed by 0 bases and J by 4 bases, 7 bases remained unmatched. The CDR3 runs to 17 residues. Per germline, CDR1 MNHEY and CDR2 SVGEGT. The CDR3 sequence: CASSYSASGRARYEQYF. DNA of the CDR3: TGTGCCAGCAGTTACTCCGCTAGCGGGAGGGCCAGGTACGAGCAGTACTTC.

This clonotype was detected ten times or more. The chain is built from TRBV20-1 and TRBJ2-3; possible D gene TRBD1, 6 bases. Trimming left V 1 base short and J 9 bases short, with 11 bases between. Germline V CDR1 and CDR2: DFQATT, SNEGSKA (reference sequence). The CDR3 loop spans 12 amino acids. The CDR3 protein is CSARATQGTQYF. In nucleotides, the CDR3 is TGCAGTGCTAGAGCTACCCAGGGGACGCAGTATTTT.

This clonotype has ten or more counts. V is TRBV11-2 and J is TRBJ2-7; weak D call: TRBD2 (7 bases). The CDR3 covers 14 residues. In germline, CDR1 is SGHAT, CDR2 FQNNGV. V shed 4 bases and J shed 2 bases, with 12 bases lying between them. Here the CDR3 reads CASSSREGAYEQYV. CDR3 in DNA: TGTGCCAGCAGCTCCAGGGAGGGGGCCTACGAGCAGTACGTC.

By share, this clonotype counts as medium-sized. V is TRBV7-2 and J is TRBJ2-7, with D perhaps TRBD2 (6 bases). CDR3 length: 15 amino acids. V was pared by 1 base and J by 6 bases, with 16 bases between. The germline gives CDR1 SGHTA, CDR2 FQGNSA. In DNA, the CDR3 is TGTGCCAGCAGCTTAGATTACGGGAGTAGGAGCGAGCAGTACTTC. It encodes CASSLDYGSRSEQYF.

This clonotype was observed at least ten times. The chain recombines TRBV7-6 with TRBJ2-2, with 9 positions matching TRBD2. This CDR3 contains 16 residues. Trimming took 6 bases from V and 7 from J; bases not matched to a gene: 12. Germline-derived CDR1 and CDR2 are SGHVS and FNYEAQ. CDR3 sequence (DNA): TGTGCCAGCAGTCTATCCCTAGCGGGATTAAACGGGGAGCTGTTTTTT. This sequence encodes CASSLSLAGLNGELFF.

In this sample, this clonotype turned up many times. The chain uses TRBV11-3 and TRBJ2-2; 7 nucleotides align to TRBD2. CDR1 and CDR2 (germline): SGHNT, YENEEA. V dropped 0 bases and J dropped 4; count of bases not matched to a gene: 5. CDR3 size: 16 residues. The CDR3 loop reads CASSLDGGGSTGELFF. Written as DNA, the CDR3 is TGTGCCAGCAGCTTAGATGGCGGGGGAAGCACCGGGGAGCTGTTTTTT.

This clonotype was counted ten times or more. The V call is TRBV7-2, the J call TRBJ1-3, with 7 bases matching TRBD1. The CDR3 length is 15 residues. V trimming: 6 bases; J trimming: 2 bases; junction bases outside the gene matches: 7. Germline CDR1 reads SGHTA; CDR2 reads FQGNSA. The CDR3 loop reads CASRGGTDPGNTIYF. As DNA, the CDR3 is TGTGCCAGCAGGGGAGGGACAGACCCTGGAAACACCATATATTTT.

In regard to this clonotype: One junction end does not reproduce the germline sequence, and a read error may be involved. V is TRBV7-2 and J is TRBJ2-7, with 10 bases aligning to TRBD2. Germline CDR1 SGHTA, CDR2 FQGNSA. The CDR3 is made up of 15 amino acids. The CDR3 spells CACSSDPGLAYEQYF. The DNA of the CDR3 is TGTGCCTGCAGCTCGGACCCGGGACTAGCGTACGAGCAGTACTTC.

Ten or more counts support this clonotype. The chain employs TRBV20-1 and TRBJ1-5; maybe TRBD1 (6 bases). Germline V gene lookup returns CDR1 DFQATT and CDR2 SNEGSKA (reference sequence). The CDR3 sequence is 15 residues long. V was shortened by 0 bases and J by 7 bases, with 16 bases between the two germline ends. The CDR3 nucleotides read TGCAGTGCTAGAGATGGTCGGCGGGGGCGGCAGCCCCAGCATTTT. This gives the protein CSARDGRRGRQPQHF.

This clonotype was detected many times. This rearrangement joins TRBV3-1 to TRBJ1-2; a weak D match, TRBD1 (6 bases). This CDR3 has 14 residues. CDR1 and CDR2 (germline): LGHDT, YNNKEL (reference sequence). Trimming took 4 bases from V and 4 from J, leaving 13 bases between them. CDR3 residues: CASSREGGTYGYTF. CDR3 coding DNA: TGTGCCAGCAGCCGCGAAGGGGGTACCTATGGCTACACCTTC. The full variable domain, with the rest looked up from reference TRBV3-1 and TRBJ1-2, is DTAVSQTPKYLVTQMGNDKSIKCEQNLGHDTMYWYKQDSKKFLKIMFSYNNKELIINETVPNRFSPKSPDKAHLNLHINSLELGDSAVYFCASSREGGTYGYTFGSGTRLTVV.

This clonotype was counted many times. The rearrangement joins TRBV6-2 or TRBV6-3 to TRBJ2-2, with a weak D call TRBD2 (6 bases). Trimming pared 1 base from V and 2 bases from J, leaving 8 bases between. The CDR3 is made up of 15 amino acids. Germline-derived CDR1 and CDR2 are MNHEY and SVGEGT. The CDR3 loop reads CASSYLAGNTGELFF. CDR3 DNA: TGTGCCAGCAGTTACTTGGCGGGAAACACCGGGGAGCTGTTTTTT.

This clonotype has a count of ten or more. V is TRBV28 and J is TRBJ1-3; the D is unclear. The CDR3 runs to 16 residues. The ends were cut back, 4 bases at V and 0 bases at J, with 13 bases in the middle. Germline V gives CDR1 MDHEN, CDR2 SYDVKM. Written as DNA, the CDR3 is TGTGCCAGCAGTTCGCCGGGTCGCCTCTCTGGAAACACCATATATTTT. Amino acid sequence: CASSSPGRLSGNTIYF. The variable domain in full, with the rest retrieved from reference TRBV28 and TRBJ1-3, is DVKVTQSSRYLVKRTGEKVFLECVQDMDHENMFWYRQDPGLGLRLIYFSYDVKMKEKGDIPEGYSVSREKKERFSLILESASTNQTSMYLCASSSPGRLSGNTIYFGEGSWLTVV.

This clonotype was detected many times. This chain joins TRBV7-2 and TRBJ1-1, with a possible D match to TRBD1 (5 bases). V was trimmed by 6 bases and J by 6 bases, leaving 23 bases between them. The CDR3 loop spans 16 amino acids. Germline CDR1 SGHTA, CDR2 FQGNSA. The CDR3 DNA sequence: TGTGCCAGCAGTCCTCCTTATGGGACGGGGAGGGCTGAAGCTTTCTTT. This sequence encodes CASSPPYGTGRAEAFF.

This clonotype was detected only a few times. The J gene is TRBJ2-5, the V gene TRBV20-1, with 9 bases aligning to TRBD1. The trim removed 5 bases at V and 4 bases at J, leaving 5 bases unmatched. Germline-derived CDR1 and CDR2 are DFQATT and SNEGSKA (reference sequence). The CDR3 spans 13 residues. Here the CDR3 reads CSASGQGPETQYF. The CDR3 region has the DNA TGCAGTGCTTCAGGACAGGGGCCAGAGACCCAGTACTTC.

This clonotype was seen at least ten times. The chain combines TRBV7-2 with TRBJ2-5, with D possibly being TRBD2 (6 bases). Trimming cost V 0 bases and J 2 bases, with 13 bases left between them. In germline, CDR1 is SGHTA, CDR2 FQGNSA. CDR3 size: 16 residues. CDR3 residues: CASSLAGSGRQETQYF. The CDR3 coding sequence is TGTGCCAGCAGCTTAGCGGGTAGCGGCAGACAAGAGACCCAGTACTTC.